The clone carrying this T cell receptor beta chain was picked up many times. What it binds is unknown. This entry belongs to a study of regulatory T cells in long-lasting Graves disease. Time point reported: newly diagnosed GD, antithyroid drugs for less than 3 months. From RNA extracted from PBMCs, the TCR library was made. Arm-PCR of CDR3 regions with iRepertoire HTBI primers generated TCR beta libraries. One entry per CDR3 protein, called by TCRdb with MiXCR from the multiplex PCR reads. The sample has approximately 400,000 distinct CDR3 sequences; around 16% are singletons. The CDR3 contains 17 residues. Germline V gives CDR1 KGHDR, CDR2 SFDVKD. The V gene lost 5 bases and the J gene lost 8 bases, with 26 bases spanning the gap. Study conclusions and caveats: Relative to newly diagnosed Graves' patients, persistent ones had lower TCR diversity.

The rearrangement links TRBV24-1 to TRBJ1-2, with D perhaps matching TRBD1 (5 bases). The origin of this receptor is a female donor with Graves disease. The sample here was peripheral blood mononuclear cells (PBMCs), taken at new diagnosis, from a patient treated with antithyroid drugs. The CDR3 is CATSAEAGEGGRAGYTF. In nucleotides, the CDR3 is TGTGCCACCAGTGCGGAAGCGGGGGAGGGAGGTCGAGCCGGCTACACCTTC.